This T cell receptor beta chain was found in a study of CD8+CD57+ T cells in acquired aplastic anemia. The template for TCR beta VDJ and CDR3 sequence profiling was genomic DNA. TCRdb ran MiXCR on the reads and lists one entry per CDR3 protein. The table has about 160,000 distinct CDR3 sequences, under 55% seen once. This clonotype was observed at least ten times. No antigen is known for it. Trimming removed 3 bases from V and 4 bases from J, with 5 bases in between. The CDR3 totals 12 residues. The germline V gene encodes CDR1 SEHNR and CDR2 FQNEAQ (reference sequence). Those patients picked for sequencing had displayed CD8+CD57+ cell expansion on flow cytometry. Study observations and caveats: It was found that some 31 CD8+ CDR3 sequences were shared between patients and controls.

The sample consisted of sorted CD4+, CD8+, or CD8+CD57+ T cells (not recorded which) from PBMCs. The TCR comes from a human donor with aplastic anemia. V and J are TRBV7-9 and TRBJ2-3; D not certain. The CDR3 coding sequence is TGTGCCAGCAGCTTTAGTTCAGATACGCAGTATTTT. It yields the protein CASSFSSDTQYF.